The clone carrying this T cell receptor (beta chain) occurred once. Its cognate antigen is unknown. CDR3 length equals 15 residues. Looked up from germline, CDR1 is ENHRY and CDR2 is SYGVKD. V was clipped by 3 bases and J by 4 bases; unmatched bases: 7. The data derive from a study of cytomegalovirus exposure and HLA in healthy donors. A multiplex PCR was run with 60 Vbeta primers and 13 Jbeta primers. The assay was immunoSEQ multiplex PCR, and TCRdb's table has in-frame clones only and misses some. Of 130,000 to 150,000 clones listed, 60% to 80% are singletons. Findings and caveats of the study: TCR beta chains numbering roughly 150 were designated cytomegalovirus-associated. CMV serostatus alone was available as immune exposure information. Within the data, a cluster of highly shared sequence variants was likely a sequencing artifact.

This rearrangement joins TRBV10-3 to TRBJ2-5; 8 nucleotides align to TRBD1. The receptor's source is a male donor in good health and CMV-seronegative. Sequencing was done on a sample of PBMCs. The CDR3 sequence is CAISEPGQGIETQYF. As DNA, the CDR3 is TGTGCCATCAGTGAACCCGGACAGGGCATAGAGACCCAGTACTTC.